The table lists the clone carrying this TCR beta chain with a few counts. The antigen is undetermined. The data originate from a study of post-analysis software for immune sequencing data. Whole-study context: Relapsing-remitting, secondary progressive and progressive-relapsing forms of multiple sclerosis all featured among disease courses. The study's findings and limits: A significant reduction in normalized Chao1 diversity was observed in multiple sclerosis patients versus controls. A few TRBV segments were significantly more frequent in patients than in controls. TRBV5-6, TRBV5-1 and TRBV20-1 were among these segments.

Each TCR beta cDNA library carried unique molecular identifiers. TCRdb re-called the PCR reads through MiXCR, storing one row per CDR3 protein. This sample has roughly 730,000 distinct CDR3 sequences, with 25% to 30% found just once. CDR3 length: 16 amino acids. Germline lookup yields CDR1 SGHAT and CDR2 FQNNGV. V was trimmed by 3 bases and J by 5 bases, leaving 16 bases between them. The chain has TRBV11-2 and TRBJ1-4; D perhaps matches TRBD1 (6 bases). The source of this sequence is a girl aged 10 to 17 with multiple sclerosis. Input material: blood. The CDR3 loop is CASSFGQTLQNEKLFF. The CDR3, as DNA: TGTGCCAGCAGCTTCGGACAGACTCTACAAAATGAAAAACTGTTTTTT.